A selection of T cell receptor beta chains follows, all from one sample in a study of PD-L1 blockade in urothelial cancer. Measured with immunoSEQ multiplex PCR; TCRdb has only the in-frame clones, and not every one. The sample holds 35,000 to 45,000 clones; 81% are singletons and the top ten take about 2.9%. This specimen was PBMCs, taken around atezolizumab (anti-PD-L1) treatment. All receptors come from a man aged 70-80 years with urothelial cancer. The CDR3 runs from the conserved cysteine through the conserved F or W. The D gene is left open where the match is weak. Rows give clone size only sometimes, using once, few, many, or a class for an expanded clone.

TRBD2	16	-	TRBV6-5	TRBJ2-1	TGTGCCAGCAGTTACTCCGGGACTAGCGGGATCGGGGAGCAGTTCTTC	CASSYSGTSGIGEQFF
TRBD1	15	few	TRBV5-4	TRBJ1-5	TGTGCCAGCAGCTTCGGAGGGGGCGCCGGTCAGCCCCAGCATTTT	CASSFGGGAGQPQHF
-	16	-	TRBV7-9	TRBJ1-3	TGTGCCAGCAGCTTAGTCGGCGGAGTCTCTGGAAACACCATATATTTT	CASSLVGGVSGNTIYF
-	18	-	TRBV9	TRBJ1-2	TGTGCCAGCAGCGTGGATGAAGTGGCACCCACTATATTGTATGGCTACACCTTC	CASSVDEVAPTILYGYTF
-	16	-	TRBV4-2	TRBJ1-4	TGTGCCAGCAGCCAAGCTCCCAGAAAAAAAAATGAAAAACTGTTTTTT	CASSQAPRKKNEKLFF
TRBD2	17	-	TRBV5-6	TRBJ2-1	TGTGCCAGCAGCCCGGGACTAGCGGGAGGGTCCTACAATGAGCAGTTCTTC	CASSPGLAGGSYNEQFF
TRBD2	15	-	TRBV5-4	TRBJ2-1	TGTGCCAGCAGCGGGACTAGCGGGAGGGTCGATGAGCAGTTCTTC	CASSGTSGRVDEQFF
TRBD2	14	-	TRBV7-7	TRBJ2-5	TGTGCTAGCAGCTTCCCGGGGGGACAAGAGACCCAGTACTTC	CASSFPGGQETQYF
TRBD1	15	few	TRBV7-9	TRBJ1-5	TGTGCCAGCAGCCCAGGGGGGACGAGCAATCAGCCCCAGCATTTT	CASSPGGTSNQPQHF
-	14	once	TRBV29-1	TRBJ1-2	TGCAGCGTTGAGGCTGGCGGGGCAGGTTATGGCTACACCTTC	CSVEAGGAGYGYTF
-	14	-	TRBV11-3	TRBJ2-5	TGTGCCAGCAGCTCCCGGGCTGGGAGAGAGACCCAGTACTTC	CASSSRAGRETQYF
TRBD1	14	-	TRBV7-9	TRBJ1-1	TGTGCCAGCAGCTTAGATCAGGGGGACACTGAAGCTTTCTTT	CASSLDQGDTEAFF
-	15	-	TRBV4-1	TRBJ2-2	TGCGCCAGCAGGGGAGGACTATCGAACACCGGGGAGCTGTTTTTT	CASRGGLSNTGELFF
-	11	-	TRBV6-6	TRBJ1-1	TGTGCCAGCAGCCAGATACATGAAGCTTTCTTT	CASSQIHEAFF
-	18	-	TRBV4-3	TRBJ1-5	TGCGCCAGCAGCCAAGCGGCAGGGGTGGTAGGCCCCAATCAGCCCCAGCATTTT	CASSQAAGVVGPNQPQHF
-	14	-	TRBV28	TRBJ2-7	TGTGCCAGCAGTTTATTCCACAGGGCCTACGAGCAGTACTTC	CASSLFHRAYEQYF
-	14	-	TRBV9	TRBJ2-3	TGTGCCAGCAGCGTAGGGGGGAGGACAGATACGCAGTATTTT	CASSVGGRTDTQYF
TRBD1	14	-	TRBV5-1	TRBJ1-2	TGCGCCAGCAACTCCGGGACAGATAACTATGGCTACACCTTC	CASNSGTDNYGYTF
-	13	-	TRBV4-3	TRBJ1-1	TGCGCCAGCAGCCGACTGATGAACACTGAAGCTTTCTTT	CASSRLMNTEAFF
TRBD2	14	-	TRBV19	TRBJ2-7	TGTGCCAGTACCACTAGCGGGAGTACCTACGAGCAGTACTTC	CASTTSGSTYEQYF
TRBD2	15	few	TRBV13	TRBJ2-5	TGTGCCAGCAGCTTTTCCGGGAGGTCCCAAGAGACCCAGTACTTC	CASSFSGRSQETQYF
-	12	few	TRBV19	TRBJ1-1	TGTGCCAGTAGTATAGCCGGGACTGAAGCTTTCTTT	CASSIAGTEAFF
-	17	-	TRBV11-2	TRBJ2-7	TGTGCCAGCAGCTTAGTAGTAGGGCTAGCTCGGAACTACGAGCAGTACTTC	CASSLVVGLARNYEQYF
-	14	-	TRBV9	TRBJ1-2	TGTGCCAGCAGCGGGGGGGGAGTTAACTATGGCTACACCTTC	CASSGGGVNYGYTF
-	14	-	TRBV7-2	TRBJ1-1	TGTGCCAGCAGCTCGCTATTTAGGAACACTGAAGCTTTCTTT	CASSSLFRNTEAFF
TRBD1	13	-	TRBV5-1	TRBJ2-1	TGCGCCAGCAGCCCGACAGGGGGCAATGAGCAGTTCTTC	CASSPTGGNEQFF
-	13	-	TRBV4-1	TRBJ2-1	TGCGCCAGCAGCCAAGACGGAGGCAATGAGCAGTTCTTC	CASSQDGGNEQFF
TRBD1	14	few	TRBV5-4	TRBJ2-5	TGTGCCAGCAGCGTTACAGGGGCTCGGGAGACCCAGTACTTC	CASSVTGARETQYF
TRBD2	15	-	TRBV10-3	TRBJ2-4	TGTGCCATCGGTACTAGCGAACTAGCCAAAAACATTCAGTACTTC	CAIGTSELAKNIQYF
-	12	-	TRBV2	TRBJ2-7	TGTGCCAGCAGGGACTTTTCCTACGAGCAGTACTTC	CASRDFSYEQYF
-	14	-	TRBV7-2	TRBJ2-7	TGTGCCAGCAGCCTACGACAGGGAGGCGACGAGCAGTACTTC	CASSLRQGGDEQYF
-	13	-	TRBV18	TRBJ1-5	TGTGCCAGCTCAGAAGCTCAGGATCAGCCCCAGCATTTT	CASSEAQDQPQHF